Shown below are 10 T cell receptor beta chains from a single sample sequenced in a study of T cells in Graves' hyperthyroidism and ophthalmopathy (dated by TCRdb to the late 2010s). Library preparation employed multiplex PCR. Sequencing was carried out with an Illumina HiSeq 2000. TCR beta CDR3 regions were amplified from RNA transcripts. The TCR CDR3 was subjected to a first round of RT-PCR using the HTBI primer set and the Qiagen OneStep RT-PCR kit. The public reads were reprocessed in TCRdb via fastp at Q25 and MiXCR, keeping in-frame beta chains. Records with the same CDR3 protein are collapsed into one entry carrying the most frequent genes and DNA. The sample profile shows about 380,000 distinct CDR3 sequences; roughly 12% of them were found once. Clones ranked in the top ten supply less than 25% of the sample. The sample was blood. These receptors were collected from a man aged 25-40 years with Graves' hyperthyroidism that later progressed to Graves' ophthalmopathy.

This clonotype came up a few times. The chain uses TRBV20-1 and TRBJ2-2; a possible D gene is TRBD2 (6 bases). Germline CDR1 DFQATT, CDR2 SNEGSKA (reference sequence). The CDR3 length is 15 residues. V shed 0 bases and J shed 2 bases, with 10 bases lying between them. The CDR3 nucleotides read TGCAGTGCTAGAGAATATGGGACTAACACCGGGGAGCTGTTTTTT. Its translation: CSAREYGTNTGELFF.

V and J are TRBV5-1 and TRBJ1-1; weak D call: TRBD1 (6 bases). This CDR3 spans 15 amino acids. V lost 2 bases and J lost 4, with 15 bases in between. Germline V gene sequence: CDR1 SGHRS, CDR2 YFSETQ. This chain's CDR3 is CASSFYYREGTEAFF. CDR3 bases: TGCGCCAGCAGCTTCTACTACAGGGAGGGCACTGAAGCTTTCTTT.

This sequence joins TRBV29-1 and TRBJ1-2; D uncertain. The CDR3 has 12 amino acids. Germline CDR1 and CDR2: SQVTM and ANQGSEA. V lost 2 bases to trimming and J lost 8 bases, with 12 bases between them. Here the CDR3 reads CSVEYDNSGYTF. The CDR3 region has the DNA TGCAGCGTTGAATATGACAATTCGGGCTACACCTTC.

This clonotype was seen more than once but under ten times. The chain carries TRBV11-3 and TRBJ1-2; possibly TRBD1 for D (5 bases). Germline CDR1 reads SGHNT; CDR2 reads YENEEA. This CDR3 is built from 16 residues. V was clipped by 5 bases and J by 3 bases, with 19 bases between them. CDR3 sequence reads: CASSPYGEGNYYGYTF. In DNA form, the CDR3 reads TGTGCCAGCAGCCCCTACGGGGAGGGGAATTACTATGGCTACACCTTC.

The rearrangement links TRBV19 to TRBJ2-5; D is uncertain. The CDR3 loop spans 15 amino acids. The V gene's germline CDR1 is LNHDA and CDR2 SQIVND (reference sequence). With 2 bases removed from V and 5 bases from J, the gap between germline ends came to 15 bases. CDR3 sequence: CASSITGQQGETQYF. CDR3 nucleotide sequence: TGTGCCAGTAGTATAACGGGTCAGCAAGGGGAGACCCAGTACTTC.

This clonotype has a count of ten or more. Here the CDR3 DNA reads TGTGCCAGCACCGGACGGAAGACTGAAGCTTTCTTT. Translation gives CASTGRKTEAFF. This sequence joins TRBV12-3 or TRBV12-4 and TRBJ1-1; D unclear. The CDR3 has 12 residues. V was pared by 7 bases and J by 5 bases, with 11 bases between.

This clonotype was counted ten times or more. The chain is built from TRBV12-3 or TRBV12-4 and TRBJ2-5; maybe TRBD2 (6 bases). Trimming cost V 6 bases and J 3 bases, with 11 bases left between them. This CDR3 contains 13 residues. The CDR3 DNA reads as TGTGCCAGCAGGGGGGGAAATGAAGAGACCCAGTACTTC. This translates into CASRGGNEETQYF.

Regarding this clonotype: It may be a read error: a sequence one base away is much more abundant. This sequence joins TRBV28 and TRBJ2-3; D could derive from TRBD1 or TRBD2 (6 bases each). The CDR3 has 15 amino acids. The germline V gene has CDR1 MDHEN and CDR2 SYDVKM. CDR3 sequence: CASSGRDTSTDTQNF. CDR3 nucleotide sequence: TGTGCCAGCAGCGGCCGGGACACTAGCACAGATACGCAGAATTTT.

Notes on this clonotype: A much more abundant neighbour one base away suggests this may be a read error. V usage is TRBV18 and J usage is TRBJ2-1; D might be TRBD1 or TRBD2, each matching 5 bases. CDR1 KGHSH and CDR2 LQKENI come from the germline V gene. CDR3 length: 13 amino acids. CDR3 in amino acids: CASSLGTSNDQFF. CDR3 DNA sequence: TGTGCCAGCTCACTAGGGACCAGCAATGATCAGTTCTTC.

CDR3 residues: CASSQVGRTDTQYF. The DNA for the CDR3 is TGTGCCAGCAGCCAAGTGGGACGCACAGATACGCAGTATTTT. The chain is built from TRBV14 and TRBJ2-3; perhaps D is TRBD1 or TRBD2 (5 bases each). Germline assignment: CDR1 SGHDN and CDR2 FVKESK. V was cut by 1 base and J by 1 base, with 6 bases left in between. The CDR3 totals 14 residues. Based on the CDR3 plus reference TRBV14 and TRBJ2-3, the full variable domain is EAGVTQFPSHSVIEKGQTVTLRCDPISGHDNLYWYRRVMGKEIKFLLHFVKESKQDESGMPNNRFLAERTGGTYSTLKVQPAELEDSGVYFCASSQVGRTDTQYFGPGTRLTVL.